The 32 T cell receptor beta chains below all came from one sample that was sequenced in a study of cytomegalovirus exposure and HLA in healthy donors. Profiling relied on immunoSEQ multiplex PCR, and the TCRdb table lists in-frame clones only, not all of them. The sample holds roughly 190,000 clones, 86% seen once. Sequencing used PBMCs. The receptors originated from a woman aged 18-29 years in good health and CMV-seronegative.

V gene TRBV20-1 combines with J gene TRBJ2-7, with a weak D call TRBD2 (5 bases). The CDR3 totals 10 residues. CDR1 is DFQATT, CDR2 SNEGSKA, per germline (reference sequence). CDR3 amino acids: CRAGFREQYF. The CDR3 region has the DNA TGCAGGGCGGGTTTCAGGGAGCAGTACTTC.

The chain links TRBV5-5 to TRBJ2-1, with 8 positions matching TRBD2. The CDR3 contains 15 residues. After removal of 4 bases from V and 10 bases from J, the junction contained 13 bases not matched to a gene. Germline CDR1 is SGHKS and CDR2 is YYEKEE (reference sequence). The CDR3 coding sequence is TGTGCCAGCAGCCCGGGACTAGTCCTTCTCGAGGAGCAGTTCTTC. Its protein is CASSPGLVLLEEQFF.

V gene TRBV7-2 combines with J gene TRBJ2-1; TRBD2 is a possible D gene (6 bases). With 2 bases removed from V and 1 base from J, the gap between germline ends came to 15 bases. The CDR3 covers 17 residues. Germline V CDR1 and CDR2: SGHTA, FQGNSA. The CDR3 DNA reads TGTGCCAGCAGCTTAAGGCCAGGGAGGAAATCCTACAATGAGCAGTTCTTC. Translating it yields CASSLRPGRKSYNEQFF.

This chain connects TRBV29-1 to TRBJ1-1, with D unclear. There are 14 residues in the CDR3. Germline V gene lookup returns CDR1 SQVTM and CDR2 ANQGSEA. V lost 7 bases, J lost 0 bases, and 15 bases lay in between. This CDR3 is CSAFPGKLNTEAFF. The CDR3 nucleotides are TGCAGCGCCTTCCCCGGGAAATTGAACACTGAAGCTTTCTTT.

The rearrangement uses TRBV9 and TRBJ1-3; tentative D call: TRBD1 (6 bases). Deletions cut 0 bases from V and 3 bases from J, with 13 bases between. CDR1 is SGDLS, CDR2 YYNGEE, per germline. The CDR3 spans 16 residues. The CDR3 reads CASSVVGGAYGNTIYF. The CDR3, as DNA: TGTGCCAGCAGCGTAGTTGGGGGGGCATATGGAAACACCATATATTTT.

This chain connects TRBV6-5 to TRBJ1-1; 7 bases align to TRBD1. J lost 6 bases, V lost 6 bases, and 13 bases had no gene match. In germline, CDR1 is MNHEY, CDR2 SVGAGI. The CDR3 covers 15 residues. CDR3 in DNA: TGTGCCAGCAGCGATAGGACAGGAAGAAACTCTGAAGCTTTCTTT. It codes for CASSDRTGRNSEAFF.

The gene calls are TRBV14 and TRBJ2-5; tentatively, D is TRBD1 (6 bases). With 4 bases removed from V and 0 bases from J, the gap between germline ends came to 27 bases. The CDR3 is 20 residues long. The germline CDR1 and CDR2 sequences are SGHDN and FVKESK. CDR3 residues: CASSRRLLKETGTYQETQYF. In DNA, the CDR3 is TGTGCCAGCAGCCGTCGCCTATTAAAGGAGACAGGAACGTACCAAGAGACCCAGTACTTC.

The CDR3 loop is CASSSGDSIRAGELFF. The CDR3 DNA follows: TGTGCCAGCAGTAGTGGGGACAGTATACGCGCCGGGGAGCTGTTTTTT. V and J are TRBV27 and TRBJ2-2; 7 bases are a match to TRBD1. The junction had 12 bases not matched to a gene; V was cut back by 5 bases and J by 6 bases. This CDR3 is built from 16 residues. From germline, CDR1 is MNHEY and CDR2 SMNVEV (reference sequence).

V gene TRBV2 combines with J gene TRBJ1-1; possible D gene TRBD1, 6 bases. Germline V gene lookup returns CDR1 SNHLY and CDR2 FYNNEI. Between the trimmed V and J ends, which lost 5 bases and 1 base, there was a span of 8 bases. This CDR3 has 13 residues. Written as DNA, the CDR3 is TGTGCCAGCAGTTGGACAGAGAACACTGAAGCTTTCTTT. Translation: CASSWTENTEAFF.

This clone was seen a handful of times. The rearrangement links TRBV7-2 to TRBJ2-7, with D perhaps matching TRBD1 (5 bases). CDR3 size: 12 residues. The germline V gene encodes CDR1 SGHTA and CDR2 FQGNSA. V gave up 1 base and J gave up 6 bases, with 7 bases separating them. The CDR3 sequence is CASSLDRREQYF. The CDR3 bases are TGTGCCAGCAGCTTAGACAGGCGCGAGCAGTACTTC.

The chain carries TRBV19 and TRBJ1-1; TRBD1 aligns across 10 bases. This CDR3 contains 14 residues. Germline V CDR1 and CDR2: LNHDA, SQIVND (reference sequence). J gave up 10 bases and V 5 bases, and 10 bases lay outside the gene matches. DNA of the CDR3: TGTGCCAGTAGTTTTGGTGGACAGGGGGGTGGAGCTTTCTTT. Amino acids: CASSFGGQGGGAFF.

This clone appeared many times. CDR3 nucleotide sequence: TGTGCCAGCAGTGACTCGACTAGCGGGGGGGCAGATACGCAGTATTTT. It translates to CASSDSTSGGADTQYF. This rearrangement joins TRBV6-4 to TRBJ2-3; TRBD2 matches 14 bases. J gave up 4 bases and V 0 bases, and 0 bases lay outside the gene matches. In germline, CDR1 is MRHNA, CDR2 SNTAGT. This CDR3 is built from 16 residues.

The V and J genes are TRBV7-8 and TRBJ1-2, with a possible D match to TRBD1 (5 bases). Germline V gives CDR1 SGHVS, CDR2 FQNEAQ. V was shortened by 5 bases and J by 4 bases, with 11 bases between the two germline ends. This CDR3 has 13 residues. The CDR3 nucleotides read TGTGCCAGCAGCACCCGGGACTTCTATGGCTACACCTTC. Translated, it gives CASSTRDFYGYTF.

The V and J genes are TRBV7-8 and TRBJ2-7; tentatively, D is TRBD2 (5 bases). Germline V gives CDR1 SGHVS, CDR2 FQNEAQ. V lost 4 bases and J lost 4, with 8 bases in between. The CDR3 length is 12 residues. CDR3 sequence: CASSSTGYEQYF. For the CDR3, the DNA is TGTGCCAGCAGCTCTACGGGGTACGAGCAGTACTTC.

This sequence joins TRBV6-6 and TRBJ2-7; D is possibly TRBD2 (6 bases). From germline, CDR1 is MNHNY and CDR2 SVGAGI (reference sequence). This CDR3 is 13 amino acids long. V dropped 6 bases and J dropped 3 bases, with 12 bases sitting between them. The CDR3 DNA reads TGTGCCAGCAGCGGGGGTTATGGCTACGAGCAGTACTTC. Translated: CASSGGYGYEQYF.

The V and J genes are TRBV7-8 and TRBJ1-2, with TRBD1 identical over 7 bases. Germline V gene data show CDR1 as SGHVS and CDR2 as FQNEAQ. V was pared by 3 bases and J by 7 bases, with 8 bases of the junction left unmatched. The CDR3 totals 14 residues. Written as DNA, the CDR3 is TGTGCCAGCAGCTTGGCGATAGGGGGCAGTGGCTACACCTTC. Amino acids: CASSLAIGGSGYTF.

The J gene is TRBJ2-1, the V gene TRBV5-1; 9 positions agree with TRBD2. There are 16 residues in the CDR3. Per germline, CDR1 SGHRS and CDR2 YFSETQ. The J segment lost 8 bases and the V segment lost 4 bases, leaving 13 bases of the junction unmatched. CDR3 region: CASSREARGGLDEQFF. CDR3 coding DNA: TGCGCCAGCAGCCGTGAAGCGCGGGGGGGCTTAGATGAGCAGTTCTTC.

The rearrangement uses TRBV27 and TRBJ2-7, with 10 bases aligning to TRBD1. CDR3 size: 15 residues. The V and J ends lost 4 bases and 3 bases, in that order; junction bases with no gene match: 6. Germline V CDR1 and CDR2: MNHEY, SMNVEV (reference sequence). The CDR3 is CASSWARTGGYEQYF. The DNA of the CDR3 is TGTGCCAGCAGTTGGGCGCGGACAGGGGGCTACGAGCAGTACTTC.

This chain links TRBV28 with TRBJ2-7; D may be TRBD1 (6 bases). V gave up 6 bases and J gave up 4 bases, with 22 bases separating them. From germline, CDR1 is MDHEN and CDR2 SYDVKM. The CDR3 consists of 16 residues. Here the CDR3 reads CASSYPPKGHQYEQYF. Written as DNA, the CDR3 is TGTGCCAGCAGCTATCCCCCCAAGGGACACCAATACGAGCAGTACTTC.

A few counts support this clone. This rearrangement joins TRBV7-6 to TRBJ1-1; 9 nucleotides line up with TRBD1. With V trimmed by 4 bases and J by 11 bases, 5 bases remained unmatched. CDR1 SGHVS and CDR2 FNYEAQ come from the germline V gene. The CDR3 is 12 amino acids. The CDR3 spells CASSSGQGRAFF. The DNA of the CDR3 is TGTGCCAGCAGCTCCGGACAGGGGAGGGCTTTCTTT.

The CDR3 DNA sequence: TGTGCCAGCAGCCTAGAAATGGGACTAGCGGCCACAGATACGCAGTATTTT. This sequence encodes CASSLEMGLAATDTQYF. V is TRBV7-7 and J is TRBJ2-3; 11 nucleotides match TRBD2. Germline V gene data show CDR1 as SSHAT and CDR2 as FNYEAQ (reference sequence). This CDR3 is 17 amino acids long. V lost 5 bases to trimming and J lost 2 bases; unmatched junction nucleotides: 9.

This clone was detected a few times. This chain connects TRBV5-1 to TRBJ1-4; D unclear. V lost 0 bases, J lost 5 bases, and 5 bases lay in between. Germline V gene data show CDR1 as SGHRS and CDR2 as YFSETQ. The length of the CDR3 is 13 residues. CDR3 coding DNA: TGCGCCAGCAGCTTGGAACAGAATGAAAAACTGTTTTTT. Translated, it gives CASSLEQNEKLFF.

The chain joins TRBV5-8 to TRBJ1-2; D is possibly TRBD1 (5 bases). Between the trimmed V and J ends, which lost 4 bases and 4 bases, there was a span of 14 bases. Germline V gene sequence: CDR1 SGHTS, CDR2 YDEGEE. This CDR3 is 14 amino acids long. The CDR3: CASSPGGVSYGYTF. In DNA, the CDR3 is TGTGCCAGCAGCCCGGGGGGGGTTAGCTATGGCTACACCTTC. The full variable domain, rest sourced from reference TRBV5-8 and TRBJ1-2, is EAGVTQSPTHLIKTRGQQATLRCSPISGHTSVYWYQQALGLGLQFLLWYDEGEERNRGNFPPRFSGRQFPNYSSELNVNALELEDSALYLCASSPGGVSYGYTFGSGTRLTVV.

The V call is TRBV2, the J call TRBJ1-2; 11 nucleotides align to TRBD1. The trim removed 2 bases at V and 4 bases at J, leaving 6 bases unmatched. The CDR3 totals 16 residues. Germline V gene lookup returns CDR1 SNHLY and CDR2 FYNNEI. The CDR3 reads CASSETSGQGAYGYTF. The DNA of the CDR3 is TGTGCCAGCAGTGAAACGAGTGGACAGGGGGCCTATGGCTACACCTTC.

CDR3 nucleotide sequence: TGTGCCTGGTCCGGGGTACAAGAAGCTTTCTTT. Protein product: CAWSGVQEAFF. V is TRBV30 and J is TRBJ1-1; D unclear. This CDR3 has 11 amino acids. The V end lost 5 bases, the J end lost 8 bases, and 12 bases lay between the germline ends. The germline gives CDR1 GTSNPN, CDR2 SVGIG (reference sequence). Combining the CDR3 with reference TRBV30 and TRBJ1-1 gives the whole variable domain SQTIHQWPATLVQPVGSPLSLECTVEGTSNPNLYWYRQAAGRGLQLLFYSVGIGQISSEVPQNLSASRPQDRQFILSSKKLLLSDSGFYLCAWSGVQEAFFGQGTRLTVV.

V and J are TRBV14 and TRBJ2-7; 7 bases line up with TRBD2. This CDR3 contains 16 residues. Germline loops: CDR1 SGHDN, CDR2 FVKESK. V shed 3 bases and J 4 bases; nucleotides not matched to a gene: 12. The CDR3 spells CASSHGPSGEGYEQYF. For the CDR3, the DNA is TGTGCCAGCAGCCATGGGCCTAGCGGTGAGGGTTACGAGCAGTACTTC. Full variable domain (missing parts from reference TRBV14 and TRBJ2-7): EAGVTQFPSHSVIEKGQTVTLRCDPISGHDNLYWYRRVMGKEIKFLLHFVKESKQDESGMPNNRFLAERTGGTYSTLKVQPAELEDSGVYFCASSHGPSGEGYEQYFGPGTRLTVT.

The chain employs TRBV5-1 and TRBJ2-1, with 10 bases aligning to TRBD2. The germline CDR1 and CDR2 sequences are SGHRS and YFSETQ. This CDR3 is 18 amino acids long. V lost 0 bases, J lost 5 bases, and 11 bases stayed unmatched. The CDR3 DNA reads as TGCGCCAGCAGCTTGGGACCTAAAGCGGGAGGGCGTGACAATGAGCAGTTCTTC. Translated, it gives CASSLGPKAGGRDNEQFF. Complete variable domain (other parts from reference TRBV5-1 and TRBJ2-1): KAGVTQTPRYLIKTRGQQVTLSCSPISGHRSVSWYQQTPGQGLQFLFEYFSETQRNKGNFPGRFSGRQFSNSRSEMNVSTLELGDSALYLCASSLGPKAGGRDNEQFFGPGTRLTVL.

V is TRBV25-1 and J is TRBJ1-1; 7 positions agree with TRBD1. This CDR3 is built from 14 residues. The germline V gene encodes CDR1 MGHDK and CDR2 SYGVNS. The J segment lost 5 bases and the V segment lost 6 bases, leaving 9 bases of the junction unmatched. The chain's CDR3 is CASSPTTGWTEAFF. The CDR3 bases are TGTGCCAGCAGCCCTACGACAGGGTGGACTGAAGCTTTCTTT. The full variable domain, completed using reference TRBV25-1 and TRBJ1-1, is EADIYQTPRYLVIGTGKKITLECSQTMGHDKMYWYQQDPGMELHLIHYSYGVNSTEKGDLSSESTVSRIRTEHFPLTLESARPSHTSQYLCASSPTTGWTEAFFGQGTRLTVV.

The chain uses TRBV6-5 and TRBJ2-5; possible D gene TRBD2, 6 bases. Trimming left V 7 bases short and J 1 base short, with 16 bases between. Germline values: CDR1 MNHEY, CDR2 SVGAGI. This CDR3 has 15 residues. The CDR3 reads CASIPGTAGQETQYF. The CDR3, as DNA: TGTGCCAGCATTCCCGGGACTGCCGGCCAAGAGACCCAGTACTTC.

This clone was counted only a few times. The rearrangement links TRBV7-9 to TRBJ2-7; no clear D gene. The CDR3 sequence is 13 residues long. Germline values: CDR1 SEHNR, CDR2 FQNEAQ (reference sequence). The germline V and J ends were trimmed by 5 bases and 4 bases, with 12 bases remaining between them. The CDR3 region has the DNA TGTGCCAGCAGCCCTTGGCCCCCGTACGAGCAGTACTTC. This gives the protein CASSPWPPYEQYF.

This clone has more than one count but fewer than ten. This chain uses TRBV27 with TRBJ1-5; 8 nucleotides align to TRBD1. From germline, CDR1 is MNHEY and CDR2 SMNVEV (reference sequence). V gave up 2 bases and J gave up 9 bases; unmatched junction bases: 6. CDR3 length equals 14 residues. For the CDR3, the DNA is TGTGCCAGCAGTTTAAGACAGGGGCAAAGGCCCCAGCATTTT. It codes for CASSLRQGQRPQHF.

This clone was counted only a few times. J is TRBJ1-1 and V is TRBV7-9, with 8 bases lining up with TRBD1. Germline V CDR1 and CDR2: SEHNR, FQNEAQ (reference sequence). This CDR3 is 16 amino acids long. Trimming removed 0 bases from V and 1 base from J; junction bases left unmatched: 4. This CDR3 is CASSLAAGGANTEAFF. CDR3 bases: TGTGCCAGCAGCTTAGCGGCAGGGGGCGCGAACACTGAAGCTTTCTTT.